This TCR beta chain is from a study of metastatic and nonmetastatic thyroid tumors. The sample holds many counts of this clone. At the DNA level, this CDR3 is encoded by other sequences in the same sample as well. No treatment of any kind had been given to any patient before thyroid surgery. Germline CDR1 and CDR2: LNHDA and SQIVND (reference sequence). This CDR3 has 15 residues. Trimming took 10 bases from V and 1 from J, leaving 19 bases between them. TCRdb called clones again from the PCR reads with MiXCR. The profile shows 13,000 to 15,000 clones, roughly 25% of them singletons. Sequencing input: tumor tissue. The chain uses TRBV19 and TRBJ1-1, with no clear D. The receptor was derived from a female donor with papillary thyroid cancer or a benign thyroid nodule (not recorded which). Some clones in this sample may be carry-over from other donors' samples. CDR3 coding DNA: TGTGCCACGCAGGACGTAGGCCCCCAGAACACTGAAGCTTTCTTT. This gives the protein CATQDVGPQNTEAFF.